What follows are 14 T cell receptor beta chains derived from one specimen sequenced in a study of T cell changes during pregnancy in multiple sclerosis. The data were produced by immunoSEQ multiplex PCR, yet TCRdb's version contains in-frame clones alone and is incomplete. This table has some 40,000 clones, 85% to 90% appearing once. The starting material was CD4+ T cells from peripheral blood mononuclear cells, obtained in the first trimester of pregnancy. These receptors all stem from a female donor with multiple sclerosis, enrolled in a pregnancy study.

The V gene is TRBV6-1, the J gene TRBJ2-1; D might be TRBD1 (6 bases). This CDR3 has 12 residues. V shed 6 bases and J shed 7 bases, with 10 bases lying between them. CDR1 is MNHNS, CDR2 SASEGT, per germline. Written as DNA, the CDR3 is TGTGCCAGCAGCGCAGGACAGAATGAGCAGTTCTTC. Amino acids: CASSAGQNEQFF.

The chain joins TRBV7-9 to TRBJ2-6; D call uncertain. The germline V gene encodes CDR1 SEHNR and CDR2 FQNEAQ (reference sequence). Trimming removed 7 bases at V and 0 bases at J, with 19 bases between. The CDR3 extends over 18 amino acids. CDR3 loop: CASTAPTDFPSGANVLTF. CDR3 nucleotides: TGTGCCAGCACCGCCCCGACCGACTTTCCCTCTGGGGCCAACGTCCTGACTTTC.

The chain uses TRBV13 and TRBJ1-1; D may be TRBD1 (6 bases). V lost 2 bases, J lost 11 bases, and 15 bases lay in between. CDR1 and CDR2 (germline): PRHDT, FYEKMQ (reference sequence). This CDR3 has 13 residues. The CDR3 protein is CASSLIRTGNAFF. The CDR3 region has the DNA TGTGCCAGCAGCTTAATCCGCACAGGGAATGCTTTCTTT.

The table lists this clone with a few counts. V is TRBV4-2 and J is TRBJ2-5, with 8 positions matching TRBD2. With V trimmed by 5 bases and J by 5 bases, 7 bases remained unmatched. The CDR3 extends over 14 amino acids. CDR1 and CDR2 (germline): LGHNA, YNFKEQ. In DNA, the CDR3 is TGTGCCAGCAGCTCTGGACTAGCCGTCGAGACCCAGTACTTC. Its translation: CASSSGLAVETQYF.

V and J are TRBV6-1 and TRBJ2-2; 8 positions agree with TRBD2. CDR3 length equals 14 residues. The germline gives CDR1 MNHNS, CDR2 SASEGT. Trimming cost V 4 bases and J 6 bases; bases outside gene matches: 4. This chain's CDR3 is CASSGLAGPGELFF. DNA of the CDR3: TGTGCCAGCAGTGGTTTAGCGGGACCCGGGGAGCTGTTTTTT.

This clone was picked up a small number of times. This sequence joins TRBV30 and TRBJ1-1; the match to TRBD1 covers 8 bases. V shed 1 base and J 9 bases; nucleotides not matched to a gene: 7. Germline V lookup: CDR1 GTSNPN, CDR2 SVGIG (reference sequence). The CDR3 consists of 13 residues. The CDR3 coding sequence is TGTGCCTGGAGTGGGGGGACAGGTGAGAAAGCTTTCTTT. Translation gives CAWSGGTGEKAFF.

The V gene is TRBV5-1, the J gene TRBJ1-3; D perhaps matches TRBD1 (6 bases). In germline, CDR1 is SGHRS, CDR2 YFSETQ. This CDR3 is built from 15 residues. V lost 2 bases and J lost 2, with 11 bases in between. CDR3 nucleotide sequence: TGCGCCAGCAGCTTAACAGGGCAAGCTGGAAACACCATATATTTT. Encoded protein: CASSLTGQAGNTIYF.

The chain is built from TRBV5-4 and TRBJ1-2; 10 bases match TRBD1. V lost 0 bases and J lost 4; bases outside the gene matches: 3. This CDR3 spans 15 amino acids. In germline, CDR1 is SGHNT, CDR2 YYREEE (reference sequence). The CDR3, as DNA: TGTGCCAGCAGCTTGGGGTGGGACAGGGGCTATGGCTACACCTTC. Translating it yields CASSLGWDRGYGYTF.

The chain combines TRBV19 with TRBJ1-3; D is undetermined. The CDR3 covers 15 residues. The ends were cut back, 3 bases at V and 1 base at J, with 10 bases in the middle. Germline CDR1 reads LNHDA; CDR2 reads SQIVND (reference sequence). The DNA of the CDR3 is TGTGCCAGTAGTATTGGAGCGGGGTCTGGAAACACCATATATTTT. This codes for CASSIGAGSGNTIYF. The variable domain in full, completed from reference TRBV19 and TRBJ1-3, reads DGGITQSPKYLFRKEGQNVTLSCEQNLNHDAMYWYRQDPGQGLRLIYYSQIVNDFQKGDIAEGYSVSREKKESFPLTVTSAQKNPTAFYLCASSIGAGSGNTIYFGEGSWLTVV.

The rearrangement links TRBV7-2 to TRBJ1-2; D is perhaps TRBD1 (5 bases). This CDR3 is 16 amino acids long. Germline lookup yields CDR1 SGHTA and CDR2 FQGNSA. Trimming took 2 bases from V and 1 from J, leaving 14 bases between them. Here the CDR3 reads CASSLSRLGGNYGYTF. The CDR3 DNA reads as TGTGCCAGCAGCTTATCACGGTTGGGGGGTAACTATGGCTACACCTTC.

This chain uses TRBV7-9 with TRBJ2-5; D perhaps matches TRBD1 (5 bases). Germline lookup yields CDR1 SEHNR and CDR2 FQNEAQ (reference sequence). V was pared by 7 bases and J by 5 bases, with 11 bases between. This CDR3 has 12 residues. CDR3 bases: TGTGCCAGCAAGCTAGGGGTTGAGACCCAGTACTTC. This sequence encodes CASKLGVETQYF.

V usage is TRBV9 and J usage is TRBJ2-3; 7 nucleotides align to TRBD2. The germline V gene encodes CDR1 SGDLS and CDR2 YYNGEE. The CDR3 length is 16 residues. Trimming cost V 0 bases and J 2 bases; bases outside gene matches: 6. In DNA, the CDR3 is TGTGCCAGCAGCGTAGGAGCGCGGGAGTCCACAGATACGCAGTATTTT. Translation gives CASSVGARESTDTQYF.

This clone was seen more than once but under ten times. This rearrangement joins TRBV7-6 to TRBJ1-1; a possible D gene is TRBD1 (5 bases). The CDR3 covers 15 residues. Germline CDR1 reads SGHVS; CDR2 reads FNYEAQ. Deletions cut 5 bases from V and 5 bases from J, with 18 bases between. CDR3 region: CASSPSRGMGTEAFF. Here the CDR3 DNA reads TGTGCCAGCAGCCCCTCCCGGGGGATGGGGACTGAAGCTTTCTTT.

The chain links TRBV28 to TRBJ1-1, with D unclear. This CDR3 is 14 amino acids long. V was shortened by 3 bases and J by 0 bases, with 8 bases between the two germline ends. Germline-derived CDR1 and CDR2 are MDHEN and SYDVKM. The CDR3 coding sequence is TGTGCCAGCAGTTTGAGAGACTTGAACACTGAAGCTTTCTTT. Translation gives CASSLRDLNTEAFF.